This T cell receptor beta chain is from a study of breast tumors, draining lymph nodes, adjacent tissues. Study outcomes and limitations: Luminal-like breast cancer showed significantly higher tumor–nontumor repertoire similarity than basal-like. Tumors had less TCR diversity than lymph nodes, more than nontumor tissue. Tumor T cell lymph node origin was a supported hypothesis, not proven.

The lymph nodes were axillary draining lymph nodes from breast cancer patients. Remarks on this clonotype: Its antigen is as yet unknown. At one boundary the junction diverges from the germline segment, which might be a read error.

CDR3 length: 15 residues. CDR1 and CDR2 from the germline V gene are SGHTA and FQGTGA. TCRdb used MiXCR to reprocess the multiplex PCR reads, holding one entry per CDR3 protein. The table has some 110,000 distinct CDR3 sequences, about 31% seen once; the top ten hold 4.5% to 7%. This sequence was found in a female donor with breast cancer. Some clones in this sample may be carry-over from other donors' samples. The source material was axillary lymph node tissue. The genes are TRBV7-3 and TRBJ2-3; the match to TRBD1 covers 7 bases. CDR3 coding DNA: TGTGCCGGCAGCCCGACAGGGAGTAGCACAGACACGCAGTATTTT. Its protein is CAGSPTGSSTDTQYF.